These 5 T cell receptor beta chains came from one sample sequenced in a study of blood T cell repertoires in COVID-19. Method: immunoSEQ multiplex PCR; TCRdb's copy keeps in-frame clones and lacks some. The sample yields some 200,000 clones, 75% to 85% seen once. The sample consisted of peripheral blood. The receptor set was obtained from a woman aged 25 to 39 with COVID-19, enrolled during active disease.

The rearrangement joins TRBV6-5 to TRBJ1-6; 8 positions agree with TRBD1. This CDR3 has 14 amino acids. V lost 6 bases, J lost 8 bases, and 6 bases stayed unmatched. In germline, CDR1 is MNHEY, CDR2 SVGAGI. Here the CDR3 DNA reads TGTGCCAGCAGGTCAACAGGGGGGGATTCACCCCTCCACTTT. Encoded protein: CASRSTGGDSPLHF.

This chain links TRBV7-3 with TRBJ2-1; 8 positions agree with TRBD2. The V segment lost 8 bases and the J segment 0 bases; nucleotides outside the gene matches: 6. The V gene's germline CDR1 is SGHTA and CDR2 FQGTGA. This CDR3 has 15 residues. The CDR3 region has the DNA TGTGCCAGCGTTCTCGGGAGGGGCTCCTACAATGAGCAGTTCTTC. Its translation: CASVLGRGSYNEQFF.

This chain connects TRBV7-2 to TRBJ2-1; D is ambiguous. Per the germline V gene, CDR1 is SGHTA and CDR2 is FQGNSA. Trimming took off 6 bases at V and 7 bases at J, with 13 bases between the two ends. This CDR3 spans 13 amino acids. CDR3 amino acids: CASSSAWANEQFF. CDR3 DNA sequence: TGTGCCAGCAGTTCCGCGTGGGCAAATGAGCAGTTCTTC.

There are many counts of this clone. The rearrangement uses TRBV7-9 and TRBJ2-3, with TRBD2 matching 8 bases. The trim removed 2 bases at V and 3 bases at J, leaving 7 bases unmatched. The CDR3 covers 16 residues. Germline lookup yields CDR1 SEHNR and CDR2 FQNEAQ (reference sequence). CDR3 DNA sequence: TGTGCCAGCAGCTTAAGGAGCGGGGGCGAAACAGATACGCAGTATTTT. Translation gives CASSLRSGGETDTQYF.

This sequence joins TRBV29-1 and TRBJ1-1, with D possibly matching TRBD1 (6 bases). The germline gives CDR1 SQVTM, CDR2 ANQGSEA. The V gene lost 7 bases and the J gene lost 4 bases, with 10 bases spanning the gap. CDR3 length equals 11 residues. The DNA of the CDR3 is TGCAGCGACAGGGTCGGCACTGAAGCTTTCTTT. This gives the protein CSDRVGTEAFF.